The sequence of this T cell receptor beta chain was determined in a study of blood T cell repertoires in COVID-19. The CDR3 is made up of 11 amino acids. V was pared by 11 bases and J by 1 base, with 8 bases between. CDR1 is LNHNV, CDR2 YYDKDF, per germline (reference sequence). Authors' processing steps: Researchers report that nucleated cell counts were estimated from reference gene primer amplification. The table came from immunoSEQ multiplex PCR; TCRdb's copy has only in-frame clones and leaves some out. V and J calls and clone size are copied from that table; D and trimming were computed from the DNA. Among over 150,000 clones, 83% were seen once, and the ten largest hold about 12%. Patients at the Seattle site were enrolled during active infection and followed longitudinally.

Source material: peripheral blood. This clonotype was obtained from a woman aged 55-69 years with COVID-19, enrolled during active disease. The rearrangement links TRBV15 to TRBJ1-1; TRBD1 is a possible D gene (6 bases). The chain's CDR3 is CASGENTEAFF. The CDR3 coding sequence is TGTGCCTCAGGGGAGAACACTGAAGCTTTCTTT.